What follows are 32 T cell receptor beta chains derived from one specimen sequenced in a study of shared clonotypes between healthy human individuals. Assay: immunoSEQ multiplex PCR; the TCRdb copy retains only in-frame clones and omits some. The sample comprises some 380,000 clones, 96% of which are singletons, and about 0.32% rests with the top ten. Sequencing used memory CD8+ T cells sorted from blood. Specified subset: CD45RO+ cells pooled with CCR7-negative TemRA cells. The receptor source for this set is a man aged 30 to 45 in good health.

The J gene is TRBJ2-7, the V gene TRBV6-1; D remains ambiguous. The germline CDR1 and CDR2 sequences are MNHNS and SASEGT. V was shortened by 6 bases and J by 0 bases, with 3 bases between the two germline ends. The CDR3 spans 11 residues. In DNA, the CDR3 is TGTGCCAGCAGGCGCTCCTACGAGCAGTACTTC. Its translation: CASRRSYEQYF.

Note on this clone: The junction departs from germline at one end; a sequencing error may be responsible. The chain uses TRBV5-1 and TRBJ2-2, with 12 bases identical to TRBD2. Germline V lookup: CDR1 SGHRS, CDR2 YFSETQ. The CDR3 has 16 amino acids. CDR3 DNA: TGCGCCAGCAGCTTGACTAGCGGGAGGTATCACCGGGGAGCTGTTTTT. It encodes CASSLTSGRYHRGAVF.

The chain has TRBV27 and TRBJ1-4; no clear D gene. The CDR3 has 13 amino acids. Trimming left V 3 bases short and J 5 bases short, with 7 bases between. Germline lookup yields CDR1 MNHEY and CDR2 SMNVEV (reference sequence). CDR3 sequence reads: CASSLVQNEKLFF. CDR3 sequence (DNA): TGTGCCAGCAGTTTGGTCCAGAATGAAAAACTGTTTTTT.

This rearrangement joins TRBV19 to TRBJ2-7, with D possibly called TRBD1 or TRBD2 (5 bases each). The CDR3 spans 13 residues. V was clipped by 6 bases and J by 3 bases, with 12 bases between them. Germline V gives CDR1 LNHDA, CDR2 SQIVND (reference sequence). CDR3 DNA sequence: TGTGCCAGTAGACGGGGCCAGGGCTACGAGCAGTACTTC. Its translation: CASRRGQGYEQYF.

J is TRBJ1-1 and V is TRBV5-1; D is possibly TRBD1 (5 bases). The CDR3 is 14 residues long. CDR1 and CDR2 from the germline V gene are SGHRS and YFSETQ. V shed 2 bases and J shed 8 bases, with 16 bases lying between them. CDR3 residues: CASSFRFSDSEAFF. DNA of the CDR3: TGCGCCAGCAGCTTTAGGTTTTCTGACAGCGAAGCTTTCTTT. The full variable domain, its missing parts supplied by reference TRBV5-1 and TRBJ1-1, is KAGVTQTPRYLIKTRGQQVTLSCSPISGHRSVSWYQQTPGQGLQFLFEYFSETQRNKGNFPGRFSGRQFSNSRSEMNVSTLELGDSALYLCASSFRFSDSEAFFGQGTRLTVV.

The chain has TRBV7-3 and TRBJ2-3; D may match TRBD1 or TRBD2 (5 bases each). The CDR3 runs 14 residues. The ends were cut back, 2 bases at V and 5 bases at J, with 11 bases in the middle. Per the germline V gene, CDR1 is SGHTA and CDR2 is FQGTGA. CDR3 nucleotide sequence: TGTGCCAGCAGCTTACGGGGCCCGGGAGATACGCAGTATTTT. Translation: CASSLRGPGDTQYF.

The rearrangement uses TRBV10-3 and TRBJ2-1, with TRBD1 as a possible D gene (7 bases). Germline V lookup: CDR1 ENHRY, CDR2 SYGVKD. CDR3 length: 18 residues. V lost 2 bases and J 6 bases, leaving 23 bases between the germline ends. CDR3 residues: CAISERGSRGERCNEQFF. As DNA, the CDR3 is TGTGCCATCAGTGAGCGGGGATCCAGGGGGGAGCGCTGCAATGAGCAGTTCTTC.

The J gene is TRBJ2-2, the V gene TRBV27, with TRBD1 matching 7 bases. Trimming cost V 0 bases and J 6 bases; bases outside gene matches: 10. CDR3 length: 17 residues. CDR1 is MNHEY, CDR2 SMNVEV, per germline (reference sequence). The CDR3 protein is CASSLSWSGGRAGELFF. The CDR3, as DNA: TGTGCCAGCAGTTTATCTTGGTCAGGGGGTCGGGCCGGGGAGCTGTTTTTT.

The rearrangement uses TRBV28 and TRBJ2-4, with a weak D call TRBD2 (6 bases). The V and J ends lost 2 bases and 4 bases respectively, with 9 bases between them. The CDR3 runs to 14 residues. Germline V gene data show CDR1 as MDHEN and CDR2 as SYDVKM. CDR3: CASSLAGTKNIQYF. In DNA, the CDR3 is TGTGCCAGCAGTTTAGCGGGGACTAAAAACATTCAGTACTTC.

CDR3 sequence: CASSRGLAGFTDTQYF. CDR3 sequence (DNA): TGCGCCAGCAGTCGAGGACTAGCGGGTTTCACAGATACGCAGTATTTT. The V and J genes are TRBV4-1 and TRBJ2-3, with 11 bases matching TRBD2. CDR1 is MGHRA, CDR2 YSYEKL, per germline. J lost 2 bases, V lost 6 bases, and 7 bases had no gene match. The CDR3 is made up of 16 amino acids.

The rearrangement uses TRBV11-1 and TRBJ2-5; D is unresolved. Trimming removed 5 bases at V and 5 bases at J, with 9 bases between. The CDR3 consists of 12 residues. The germline CDR1 and CDR2 sequences are SGHAT and FQDESV (reference sequence). Here the CDR3 DNA reads TGTGCCAGCAGCCCCGGATCGGAGACCCAGTACTTC. It is translated as CASSPGSETQYF.

Only one count was recorded for this clone. This chain connects TRBV25-1 to TRBJ1-6, with 9 bases aligning to TRBD1. The trim removed 1 base at V and 9 bases at J, leaving 7 bases unmatched. The CDR3 has 16 amino acids. Germline CDR1 and CDR2: MGHDK and SYGVNS. The CDR3 DNA sequence: TGTGCCAGCAGTGAATCGCTGGACAGGGGACCTTCACCCCTCCACTTT. Protein sequence: CASSESLDRGPSPLHF.

The chain has TRBV18 and TRBJ1-5, with D hard to call. Trimming pared 4 bases from V and 2 bases from J, leaving 9 bases between. CDR1 is KGHSH and CDR2 is LQKENI in the germline V gene. The CDR3 runs to 14 residues. The CDR3 protein is CASSQGGGNQPQHF. CDR3 sequence (DNA): TGTGCCAGCTCACAGGGTGGGGGCAATCAGCCCCAGCATTTT.

J is TRBJ1-5 and V is TRBV28, with a possible D match to TRBD1 (5 bases). V was trimmed by 6 bases and J by 7 bases, leaving 13 bases between them. CDR1 is MDHEN and CDR2 is SYDVKM in the germline V gene. The CDR3 is 13 residues long. CDR3 sequence reads: CASRKAGRQPQHF. The CDR3 region has the DNA TGTGCCAGCAGGAAAGCAGGGAGACAGCCCCAGCATTTT.

The chain is built from TRBV30 and TRBJ1-5; a possible D gene is TRBD1 (6 bases). The germline CDR1 and CDR2 sequences are GTSNPN and SVGIG (reference sequence). The V gene lost 6 bases and the J gene lost 3 bases, with 12 bases spanning the gap. This CDR3 region has 13 residues. The CDR3, as DNA: TGTGCCTGCGCGGGACACTTCAATCAGCCCCAGCATTTT. Encoded protein: CACAGHFNQPQHF.

This chain joins TRBV7-8 and TRBJ1-1; weak D call: TRBD1 (6 bases). With 0 bases removed from V and 4 bases from J, the gap between germline ends came to 12 bases. The CDR3 runs 15 residues. Germline CDR1 and CDR2: SGHVS and FQNEAQ. CDR3 sequence (DNA): TGTGCCAGCAGCTTAGCGACAGGAGGAATCACTGAAGCTTTCTTT. It codes for CASSLATGGITEAFF.

This clone occurred once. DNA of the CDR3: TGCGCCAGCAGCCCCCCGTATCCCTACGAGCAGTACTTC. Translating gives CASSPPYPYEQYF. The chain is built from TRBV5-1 and TRBJ2-7; D remains unclear. The germline V and J ends were trimmed by 4 bases and 2 bases, with 10 bases remaining between them. The CDR3 consists of 13 residues. Germline lookup yields CDR1 SGHRS and CDR2 YFSETQ.

V gene TRBV6-5 combines with J gene TRBJ1-4; D gene uncertain. CDR1 is MNHEY, CDR2 SVGAGI, per germline. The CDR3 contains 13 residues. V lost 1 base and J 4 bases, leaving 4 bases between the germline ends. The CDR3 sequence is CASSYWLNEKLFF. CDR3 nucleotides: TGTGCCAGCAGTTACTGGCTTAATGAAAAACTGTTTTTT.

This clone is a singleton in its sample. The V gene is TRBV11-2, the J gene TRBJ2-3; maybe TRBD2 (6 bases). Germline CDR1 is SGHAT and CDR2 is FQNNGV. CDR3 length equals 18 residues. Trimming stripped 4 bases from V and 1 base from J, with 21 bases between. The CDR3 region has the DNA TGTGCCAGCAGCTGCGCCGGGAGCCCCCGGGCTTGCACAGATACGCAGTATTTT. This translates into CASSCAGSPRACTDTQYF.

Turning to this clone: Other DNA variants within this sample encode the same CDR3. The V gene is TRBV28, the J gene TRBJ1-2; D perhaps matches TRBD1 (5 bases). The ends were cut back, 2 bases at V and 5 bases at J, with 6 bases in the middle. The germline V gene has CDR1 MDHEN and CDR2 SYDVKM. This CDR3 region has 12 residues. DNA of the CDR3: TGTGCCAGCAGTTTACAGGGTTATGGCTACACCTTC. It yields the protein CASSLQGYGYTF.

This chain uses TRBV2 with TRBJ2-3, with D unresolved. The CDR3 is made up of 13 amino acids. Trimming stripped 7 bases from V and 3 bases from J, with 11 bases between. Germline V gene lookup returns CDR1 SNHLY and CDR2 FYNNEI. The CDR3 DNA is TGTGCCAGCATGAAAAGTGGTACAGATACGCAGTATTTT. Protein product: CASMKSGTDTQYF. The entire variable domain, with the rest obtained from reference TRBV2 and TRBJ2-3, is as follows: EPEVTQTPSHQVTQMGQEVILRCVPISNHLYFYWYRQILGQKVEFLVSFYNNEISEKSEIFDDQFSVERPDGSNFTLKIRSTKLEDSAMYFCASMKSGTDTQYFGPGTRLTVL.

This chain links TRBV4-1 with TRBJ2-4, with D possibly matching TRBD2 (6 bases). V dropped 3 bases and J dropped 4 bases, with 19 bases sitting between them. Per the germline V gene, CDR1 is MGHRA and CDR2 is YSYEKL. This CDR3 is 17 amino acids long. CDR3 coding DNA: TGCGCCAGCAGCCAGGACCGACTAGTCGAGTTGAAAAACATTCAGTACTTC. Its protein product is CASSQDRLVELKNIQYF.

The chain employs TRBV15 and TRBJ2-4, with 10 positions matching TRBD1. V gave up 0 bases and J gave up 0 bases; unmatched junction bases: 11. Germline V gene lookup returns CDR1 LNHNV and CDR2 YYDKDF (reference sequence). This CDR3 region has 20 residues. CDR3 loop: CATSRDRRQGASGAKNIQYF. The CDR3 nucleotides read TGTGCCACCAGCAGAGATAGGAGACAGGGGGCAAGTGGAGCCAAAAACATTCAGTACTTC.

The J gene is TRBJ1-4, the V gene TRBV7-9; 8 bases align to TRBD1. CDR1 is SEHNR and CDR2 is FQNEAQ in the germline V gene (reference sequence). There are 15 residues in the CDR3. V was clipped by 4 bases and J by 6 bases; unmatched bases: 7. CDR3 amino acids: CASSSAGQDYEKLFF. The CDR3 DNA reads TGTGCCAGCAGCTCGGCGGGACAGGATTATGAAAAACTGTTTTTT.

This clone appeared a single time. The chain couples TRBV6-5 to TRBJ1-1; no reliable D call. Looked up from germline, CDR1 is MNHEY and CDR2 is SVGAGI. V was trimmed by 7 bases and J by 7 bases, leaving 13 bases between them. The CDR3 runs 12 residues. CDR3: CASTGMGNEAFF. The CDR3 DNA reads TGTGCCAGCACCGGGATGGGGAATGAAGCTTTCTTT.

This sequence joins TRBV7-3 and TRBJ1-5; no reliable D call. The V gene's germline CDR1 is SGHTA and CDR2 FQGTGA. The CDR3 runs 13 residues. Trimming cost V 0 bases and J 4 bases, with 4 bases left between them. For the CDR3, the DNA is TGTGCCAGCAGCTTAACTCCGAATCAGCCCCAGCATTTT. Translating gives CASSLTPNQPQHF. Drawing the rest from reference TRBV7-3 and TRBJ1-5, the complete variable domain is GAGVSQTPSNKVTEKGKYVELRCDPISGHTALYWYRQSLGQGPEFLIYFQGTGAADDSGLPNDRFFAVRPEGSVSTLKIQRTERGDSAVYLCASSLTPNQPQHFGDGTRLSIL.

The chain uses TRBV2 and TRBJ1-5; D is ambiguous. V shed 11 bases and J shed 4 bases, with 15 bases lying between them. Germline V CDR1 and CDR2: SNHLY, FYNNEI. This CDR3 has 13 residues. This CDR3 reads CAGRQRGNQPQHF. CDR3 sequence (DNA): TGTGCCGGGCGACAACGGGGTAATCAGCCCCAGCATTTT. The full variable domain, rest sourced from reference TRBV2 and TRBJ1-5, is EPEVTQTPSHQVTQMGQEVILRCVPISNHLYFYWYRQILGQKVEFLVSFYNNEISEKSEIFDDQFSVERPDGSNFTLKIRSTKLEDSAMYFCAGRQRGNQPQHFGDGTRLSIL.

The V gene is TRBV28, the J gene TRBJ1-4; 7 nucleotides match TRBD1. The CDR3 is 14 residues long. Germline-derived CDR1 and CDR2 are MDHEN and SYDVKM. The V and J ends lost 6 bases and 5 bases, in that order; junction bases with no gene match: 6. CDR3 bases: TGTGCCAGCAGACCCGGGACAGCGAATGAAAAACTGTTTTTT. It is translated as CASRPGTANEKLFF.

The chain has TRBV5-1 and TRBJ2-2, with 8 bases lining up with TRBD2. The germline V gene encodes CDR1 SGHRS and CDR2 YFSETQ. The CDR3 runs to 17 residues. Trimming removed 0 bases from V and 6 bases from J; junction bases left unmatched: 10. In nucleotides, the CDR3 is TGCGCCAGCAGCTTGGCCTTGCGTAGCGGGATGGCCGGGGAGCTGTTTTTT. As protein: CASSLALRSGMAGELFF.

The chain combines TRBV19 with TRBJ1-2; the match to TRBD1 covers 8 bases. This CDR3 is built from 13 residues. The V and J ends lost 4 bases and 4 bases, in that order; junction bases with no gene match: 2. Per the germline V gene, CDR1 is LNHDA and CDR2 is SQIVND (reference sequence). The chain's CDR3 is CASSRQGPYGYTF. CDR3 coding DNA: TGTGCCAGTAGTAGACAGGGGCCCTATGGCTACACCTTC.

The rearrangement joins TRBV11-2 to TRBJ2-1, with TRBD2 identical over 8 bases. Germline loops: CDR1 SGHAT, CDR2 FQNNGV. V was clipped by 1 base and J by 4 bases; unmatched bases: 12. CDR3 length: 18 amino acids. The CDR3, as DNA: TGTGCCAGCAGCTTAGGGGGGGCCGTAGCGGGAACGTACAATGAGCAGTTCTTC. Translated, it gives CASSLGGAVAGTYNEQFF.

The chain has TRBV5-1 and TRBJ2-5, with 8 positions matching TRBD2. CDR3 size: 16 residues. CDR1 and CDR2 from the germline V gene are SGHRS and YFSETQ. V lost 2 bases to trimming and J lost 5 bases; unmatched junction nucleotides: 11. The CDR3 is CASSFRPGGPFETQYF. CDR3 nucleotides: TGCGCCAGCAGCTTTAGGCCGGGAGGGCCGTTTGAGACCCAGTACTTC. Using reference TRBV5-1 and TRBJ2-5 for the parts outside the CDR3, the full variable domain is KAGVTQTPRYLIKTRGQQVTLSCSPISGHRSVSWYQQTPGQGLQFLFEYFSETQRNKGNFPGRFSGRQFSNSRSEMNVSTLELGDSALYLCASSFRPGGPFETQYFGPGTRLLVL.